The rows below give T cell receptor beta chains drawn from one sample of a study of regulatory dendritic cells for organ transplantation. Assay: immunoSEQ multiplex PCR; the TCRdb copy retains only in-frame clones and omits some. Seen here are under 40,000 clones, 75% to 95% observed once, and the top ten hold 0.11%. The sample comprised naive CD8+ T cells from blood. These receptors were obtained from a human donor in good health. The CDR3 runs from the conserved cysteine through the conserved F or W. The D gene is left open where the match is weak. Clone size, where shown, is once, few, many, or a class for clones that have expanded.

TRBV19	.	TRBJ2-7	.	CASSRDGEDYEQYF	TGTGCCAGTAGCCGGGACGGTGAAGACTACGAGCAGTACTTC
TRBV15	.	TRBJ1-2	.	CATSRGRGAAANYGYTF	TGTGCCACCAGCAGAGGTAGGGGGGCCGCAGCTAACTATGGCTACACCTTC
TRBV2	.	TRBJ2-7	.	CATSPGPGTYEQYF	TGTGCCACCTCGCCAGGTCCTGGAACCTACGAGCAGTACTTC
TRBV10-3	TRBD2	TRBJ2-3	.	CAISESRLAGGRSTDTQYF	TGTGCCATCAGTGAGTCTAGGCTAGCGGGGGGGCGAAGTACAGATACGCAGTATTTT
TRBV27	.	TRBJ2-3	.	CASGKFTDTQYF	TGTGCCAGCGGAAAGTTCACAGATACGCAGTATTTT
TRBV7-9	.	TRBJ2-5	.	CASSLEGTQYF	TGTGCCAGCAGCTTAGAGGGGACCCAGTACTTC
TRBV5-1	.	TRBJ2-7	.	CASSPLGLPGVEEQYF	TGCGCCAGCAGCCCACTTGGACTGCCCGGTGTAGAGGAGCAGTACTTC
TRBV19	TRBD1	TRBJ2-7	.	CASGDRGFSPYEQYF	TGTGCCAGTGGGGACAGGGGTTTTAGTCCCTACGAGCAGTACTTC
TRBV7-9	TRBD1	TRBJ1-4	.	CASSHTKTGYEKLFF	TGTGCCAGCAGCCATACCAAGACAGGGTATGAAAAACTGTTTTTT
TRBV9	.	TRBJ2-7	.	CASSVVDHPYEQYF	TGTGCCAGCAGCGTAGTAGATCACCCCTACGAGCAGTACTTC
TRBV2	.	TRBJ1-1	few	CASLPRRTEAFF	TGTGCCAGCCTCCCCCGGAGAACTGAAGCTTTCTTT
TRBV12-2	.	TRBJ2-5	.	CASRLASSLVETQYF	TGTGCAAGTCGCTTAGCGTCATCCCTAGTCGAGACCCAGTACTTC
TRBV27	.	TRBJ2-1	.	CASSFPGLRNEQFF	TGTGCCAGCAGTTTCCCGGGGCTGAGAAATGAGCAGTTCTTC
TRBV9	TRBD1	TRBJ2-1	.	CASSPPDRGSYNEQFF	TGTGCCAGCAGCCCGCCTGACAGGGGCTCCTACAATGAGCAGTTCTTC
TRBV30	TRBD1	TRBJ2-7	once	CAWSVPWTGGYEQYF	TGTGCCTGGAGTGTACCCTGGACAGGGGGGTACGAGCAGTACTTC
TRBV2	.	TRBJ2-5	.	CASSDYNSQETQYF	TGTGCCAGCAGTGACTATAACAGCCAAGAGACCCAGTACTTC
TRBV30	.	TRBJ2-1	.	CAWSYGEASYNEQFF	TGTGCCTGGAGTTACGGAGAGGCTTCCTACAATGAGCAGTTCTTC
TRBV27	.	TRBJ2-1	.	CASGATGLYNEQFF	TGTGCCAGCGGGGCAACGGGGCTGTACAATGAGCAGTTCTTC
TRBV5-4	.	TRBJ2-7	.	CASSPSTENYEQYF	TGTGCCAGCAGCCCTTCGACGGAGAACTACGAGCAGTACTTC
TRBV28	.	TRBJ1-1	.	CASSFLVNTEAFF	TGTGCCAGCAGTTTTTTGGTGAACACTGAAGCTTTCTTT
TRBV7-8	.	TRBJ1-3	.	CASSPGELGTIYF	TGTGCCAGCAGCCCAGGAGAACTGGGCACCATATATTTT
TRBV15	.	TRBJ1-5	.	CATSARQNQPQHF	TGTGCCACCAGCGCCAGACAGAATCAGCCCCAGCATTTT
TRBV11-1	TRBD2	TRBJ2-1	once	CASSYRGGYEQFF	TGTGCCAGCAGCTACCGGGGGGGGTATGAGCAGTTCTTC
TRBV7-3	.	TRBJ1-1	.	CASSLLSNTEAFF	TGTGCCAGCAGCTTACTTTCGAACACTGAAGCTTTCTTT
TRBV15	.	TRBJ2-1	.	CATSGTAGFLLEQFF	TGTGCCACCAGCGGAACAGCGGGTTTCCTCCTTGAGCAGTTCTTC
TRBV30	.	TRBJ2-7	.	CAWTPGDYEQYF	TGTGCCTGGACCCCGGGGGACTACGAGCAGTACTTC
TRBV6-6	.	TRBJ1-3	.	CASSYEGNTIYF	TGTGCCAGCAGTTACGAAGGAAACACCATATATTTT
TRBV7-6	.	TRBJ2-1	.	CASSLSEYNEQFF	TGTGCCAGCAGCTTATCAGAATACAATGAGCAGTTCTTC
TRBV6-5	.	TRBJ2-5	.	CASSLAGTFETQYF	TGTGCCAGCAGTTTGGCCGGGACTTTTGAGACCCAGTACTTC
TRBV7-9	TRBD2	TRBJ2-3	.	CASHTGLAGADTQYF	TGTGCCAGCCACACCGGACTAGCGGGAGCAGATACGCAGTATTTT
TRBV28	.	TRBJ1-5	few	CASSPEGWNQPQHF	TGTGCCAGCAGCCCCGAGGGGTGGAATCAGCCCCAGCATTTT
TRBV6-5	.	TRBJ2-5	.	CASSYGGGQETQYF	TGTGCCAGCAGTTACGGTGGAGGGCAAGAGACCCAGTACTTC
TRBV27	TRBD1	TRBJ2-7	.	CASRRQGDYDEQYF	TGTGCCAGCAGAAGACAGGGGGACTACGACGAGCAGTACTTC
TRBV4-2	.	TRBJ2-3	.	CASSAGLREKTDTQYF	TGTGCCAGCAGCGCCGGGCTCCGGGAGAAGACAGATACGCAGTATTTT
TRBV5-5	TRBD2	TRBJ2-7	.	CASSRETSGGYEQYF	TGTGCCAGCAGCCGGGAGACTAGCGGGGGCTACGAGCAGTACTTC
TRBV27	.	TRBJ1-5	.	CASSFQGFNQPQHF	TGTGCCAGCAGTTTCCAGGGCTTCAATCAGCCCCAGCATTTT
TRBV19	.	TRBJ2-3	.	CASSISRGGDTQYF	TGTGCCAGTAGTATCAGTCGAGGGGGAGATACGCAGTATTTT
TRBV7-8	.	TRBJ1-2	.	CASSPEDETNYGYTF	TGTGCCAGCAGCCCCGAGGACGAGACTAACTATGGCTACACCTTC
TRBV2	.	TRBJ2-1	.	CASSLRPRPPYNEQFF	TGTGCCAGCAGTCTGAGGCCGCGTCCCCCTTACAATGAGCAGTTCTTC
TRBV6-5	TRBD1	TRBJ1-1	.	CASSSGGYTEAFF	TGTGCCAGCAGTTCAGGGGGCTACACTGAAGCTTTCTTT
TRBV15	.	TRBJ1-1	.	CATSANRAMNTEAFF	TGTGCCACCAGCGCAAACAGGGCCATGAACACTGAAGCTTTCTTT
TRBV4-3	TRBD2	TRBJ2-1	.	CASSQGLAGIYEQFF	TGCGCCAGCAGCCAGGGACTAGCGGGAATCTATGAGCAGTTCTTC
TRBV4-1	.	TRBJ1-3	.	CASSQDPEMTGNTIYF	TGCGCCAGCAGCCAAGACCCAGAGATGACTGGAAACACCATATATTTT
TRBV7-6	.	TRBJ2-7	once	CASTKETADYEQYF	TGTGCCTCCACAAAGGAGACAGCGGACTACGAGCAGTACTTC
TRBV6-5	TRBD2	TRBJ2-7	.	CASSLTSGAYEQYF	TGTGCCAGCAGTTTAACTAGCGGGGCCTACGAGCAGTACTTC
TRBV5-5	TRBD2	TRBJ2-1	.	CASSLGEAGGRNEQFF	TGTGCCAGCAGCTTGGGCGAGGCGGGAGGGAGGAATGAGCAGTTCTTC
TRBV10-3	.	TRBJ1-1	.	CAISGGSGTEAFF	TGTGCCATCAGTGGAGGGTCTGGCACTGAAGCTTTCTTT
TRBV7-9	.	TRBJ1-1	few	CASSLFLEGEAFF	TGTGCCAGCAGCTTATTTCTCGAGGGAGAAGCTTTCTTT
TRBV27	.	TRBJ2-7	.	CASSLNFRTAIDEQYF	TGTGCCAGCAGTTTAAACTTTCGGACAGCCATTGACGAGCAGTACTTC
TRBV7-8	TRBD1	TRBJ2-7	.	CASSLSAGQGLHEQYF	TGTGCCAGCAGCTTATCCGCAGGACAGGGGCTCCACGAGCAGTACTTC
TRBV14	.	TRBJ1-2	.	CATTPGTLNGYTF	TGTGCCACCACTCCGGGGACATTAAATGGCTACACCTTC
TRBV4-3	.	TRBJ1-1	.	CASSNNIGGNTEAFF	TGCGCCAGCAGTAACAACATAGGGGGAAACACTGAAGCTTTCTTT
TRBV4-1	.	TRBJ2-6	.	CASSQEPGTAGPGANVLTF	TGCGCCAGCAGCCAAGAACCCGGGACGGCCGGGCCTGGGGCCAACGTCCTGACTTTC
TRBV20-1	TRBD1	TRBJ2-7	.	CSALTGYEQYF	TGCAGTGCTCTGACAGGGTACGAGCAGTACTTC
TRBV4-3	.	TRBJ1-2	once	CASSLSRGALSIGYTF	TGCGCCAGCAGCCTGTCTCGGGGCGCCCTATCTATTGGCTACACCTTC